These 14 T cell receptor beta chains originate from one sample sequenced in a study of beta chain features in type 1 diabetes. Every bit of the isolated RNA underwent reverse transcription, so sequencing read expressed TCRB transcripts. Profiling relied on immunoSEQ multiplex PCR, and the TCRdb table lists in-frame clones only, not all of them. The sample has 350,000 to 450,000 clones, about 15% seen once. Sequencing was performed on naive CD4+ T cells from blood. Receptor source: a man younger than 40 in good health.

This clone was counted between two and nine times. The chain links TRBV11-2 to TRBJ1-4; D is uncertain. The CDR3 loop spans 11 amino acids. The germline V and J ends were trimmed by 0 bases and 7 bases, with 0 bases remaining between them. Germline V gives CDR1 SGHAT, CDR2 FQNNGV. Here the CDR3 DNA reads TGTGCCAGCAGCTTAGATGAAAAACTGTTTTTT. Protein: CASSLDEKLFF.

In this sample, this clone turned up many times. The V call is TRBV10-3, the J call TRBJ2-3; D is ambiguous. Germline-derived CDR1 and CDR2 are ENHRY and SYGVKD. Trimming cost V 4 bases and J 2 bases, with 7 bases left between them. The length of the CDR3 is 13 residues. The CDR3 DNA reads as TGTGCCATCAGTGTTGGAATCACAGATACGCAGTATTTT. Translated: CAISVGITDTQYF.

In this sample, this clone turned up a few times. The rearrangement links TRBV7-2 to TRBJ1-2, with 8 bases that match TRBD1. The germline V gene encodes CDR1 SGHTA and CDR2 FQGNSA. With 5 bases clipped from V and 3 bases from J, the junction kept 5 bases outside the gene matches. This CDR3 is 14 amino acids long. CDR3 sequence (DNA): TGTGCCAGCAGCCCTTCGACAGGGGACTATGGCTACACCTTC. It specifies CASSPSTGDYGYTF.

The chain recombines TRBV5-1 with TRBJ2-6; no clear D gene. Germline V gene sequence: CDR1 SGHRS, CDR2 YFSETQ. This CDR3 has 15 amino acids. The germline V and J ends were trimmed by 1 base and 1 base, with 6 bases remaining between them. In DNA form, the CDR3 reads TGCGCCAGCAGCTTGTTGATTTCTGGGGCCAACGTCCTGACTTTC. This codes for CASSLLISGANVLTF. The variable domain in full, with the rest retrieved from reference TRBV5-1 and TRBJ2-6, is KAGVTQTPRYLIKTRGQQVTLSCSPISGHRSVSWYQQTPGQGLQFLFEYFSETQRNKGNFPGRFSGRQFSNSRSEMNVSTLELGDSALYLCASSLLISGANVLTFGAGSRLTVL.

The genes are TRBV4-3 and TRBJ1-6; TRBD1 agrees at 7 bases. This CDR3 has 14 amino acids. Per germline, CDR1 LGHNA and CDR2 YSLEER. V shed 6 bases, J shed 10 bases, and the junction held 9 bases outside the gene matches. The DNA of the CDR3 is TGCGCCAGCAGTCGAACAGGGGTAGAATCACCCCTCCACTTT. This sequence encodes CASSRTGVESPLHF.

CDR3 nucleotides: TGCGCCAGCAGCTTGAGTCCTATCCACGAGCAGTACTTC. Protein product: CASSLSPIHEQYF. The rearrangement uses TRBV5-1 and TRBJ2-7; D uncertain. The CDR3 extends over 13 amino acids. CDR1 is SGHRS and CDR2 is YFSETQ in the germline V gene. V was shortened by 1 base and J by 5 bases, with 10 bases between the two germline ends.

On this clone: The same CDR3 arises from other DNA sequences in this sample as well. The rearrangement links TRBV9 to TRBJ2-1; D might be TRBD1 (6 bases). The CDR3 runs 15 residues. The V gene's germline CDR1 is SGDLS and CDR2 YYNGEE. Deletions cut 0 bases from V and 4 bases from J, with 11 bases between. This CDR3 reads CASSVDRAGYNEQFF. The DNA of the CDR3 is TGTGCCAGCAGCGTAGACAGGGCCGGGTACAATGAGCAGTTCTTC.

The chain carries TRBV30 and TRBJ2-3; perhaps TRBD2 as D (6 bases). The V end lost 3 bases, the J end lost 2 bases, and 9 bases lay between the germline ends. The CDR3 is made up of 13 amino acids. The germline V gene has CDR1 GTSNPN and CDR2 SVGIG (reference sequence). The CDR3 loop reads CAWSGSNTDTQYF. The CDR3 nucleotides read TGTGCCTGGAGCGGGAGTAACACAGATACGCAGTATTTT.

This clone came up a few times. This chain joins TRBV21-1 and TRBJ2-7. TRBV21-1 is a known pseudogene. The CDR3 extends over 14 amino acids. The CDR3 DNA reads as TGTGCCAGCAGCACGGGACCGCGCTCCTACGAGCAGTACTTC. Protein sequence: CASSTGPRSYEQYF.

The chain employs TRBV29-1 and TRBJ1-1; D is unresolved. The CDR3 contains 12 residues. Germline CDR1 reads SQVTM; CDR2 reads ANQGSEA. V was clipped by 4 bases and J by 1 base, with 7 bases between them. The CDR3 nucleotides read TGCAGCGTTGGGGAAGGGAACACTGAAGCTTTCTTT. Its protein is CSVGEGNTEAFF.

This clone was counted a few times. Other DNA sequences from this sample encode an identical CDR3 as well. The chain is built from TRBV4-1 and TRBJ2-3, with D possibly TRBD1 on 5 matching bases. The V gene lost 2 bases and the J gene lost 0 bases, with 6 bases spanning the gap. Germline loops: CDR1 MGHRA, CDR2 YSYEKL. This CDR3 spans 14 amino acids. CDR3 coding DNA: TGCGCCAGCAGCCAATCAGGGAGCACAGATACGCAGTATTTT. Protein product: CASSQSGSTDTQYF.

This clone has more than one count but fewer than ten. The chain has TRBV29-1 and TRBJ2-3; TRBD1 aligns across 7 bases. The junction had 8 bases not matched to a gene; V was cut back by 5 bases and J by 3 bases. CDR1 is SQVTM, CDR2 ANQGSEA, per germline. The CDR3 length is 14 residues. For the CDR3, the DNA is TGCAGCGTTCCAACGAGGGGGCAGACAGATACGCAGTATTTT. This sequence encodes CSVPTRGQTDTQYF.

There are many counts of this clone. The conserved phenylalanine or tryptophan normally closing the CDR3 is absent here, so this likely arose from a read error. The limits of the CDR3 on the DNA are not certain, so only TCRdb's listed CDR3 is given. The chain recombines TRBV29-1 with TRBJ1-5; the table calls TRBD1, which could not be checked here. Inclusive of both ends, the CDR3 amounts to 10 amino acids. The V gene's germline CDR1 is SQVTM and CDR2 ANQGSEA. The CDR3 loop reads CSIPGNRTPP.

This clone was counted only a few times. V usage is TRBV20-1 and J usage is TRBJ2-2; D is undetermined. V was pared by 0 bases and J by 5 bases, with 1 base between. Germline V gene data show CDR1 as DFQATT and CDR2 as SNEGSKA (reference sequence). This CDR3 is built from 11 residues. The CDR3 spells CSARETGELFF. For the CDR3, the DNA is TGCAGTGCTAGAGAAACCGGGGAGCTGTTTTTT.